This TCR beta chain stems from a study of blood T cell repertoires in COVID-19. As for the study in general: Sites in the United States, Italy and Spain provided acute and convalescent COVID-19 samples. T cells, B-cell-depleted T cells, or PBMCs provided the cDNA or gDNA that served as material.

This clone turned up a few times. TCRdb's table, derived via immunoSEQ multiplex PCR, lists solely in-frame clones and lacks some. This sample has 100,000 to 150,000 clones, with approximately 89% found just once. Per germline, CDR1 SGDLS and CDR2 YYNGEE. Trimming took 3 bases from V and 4 from J, leaving 14 bases between them. The CDR3 contains 15 residues. Patients at the Seattle site were enrolled during active infection and followed longitudinally. The sequencing input was peripheral blood. The rearrangement links TRBV9 to TRBJ2-1, with D unresolved. The clonotype originates from a woman in her sixties or seventies with COVID-19, enrolled during active disease. CDR3 coding DNA: TGTGCCAGCAGCGAGTTCGAGGCGTTTTACAATGAGCAGTTCTTC. Its protein is CASSEFEAFYNEQFF.